This paragraph covers one T cell receptor (beta chain) sequence. Its antigen specificity is not known. No per-base quality is available; no much larger clone lies one base away. The CDR3 starts with the cysteine, ends with the phenylalanine, and has 15 residues. Only the CDR3 region is kept as DNA, spanning 45 bases read in frame from base 1. Trimming takes 5 bases from V and 5 bases from J, and the germline ends sit 18 bases apart. The germline V gene (reference sequence) gives CDR1 as LNHNV and CDR2 as YYDKDF. Libraries were constructed by the immunoSEQ multiplex PCR assay. For the multiplex PCR, a mixture combining 60 forward primers for TCR Vbeta segments and 13 reverse primers for TCR Jbeta segments was used. The CDR3 region of rearranged TCR beta genes was amplified from genomic DNA with a multiplex PCR assay. On the Illumina HiSeq System, the amplified TCR beta libraries were sequenced as 87-base-pair reads. Regarding the original processing steps: A later analysis counted some 80 million unique TCR beta chains across the 666 repertoires, and about 10 million of these chains were shared by at least two donors. Raw reads were error-corrected and collapsed into unique sequences by a nearest-neighbor algorithm in which closely related sequences were merged to remove PCR and sequencing errors. Alignment of CDR3 sequences to IMGT reference sequences was used to assign V, D and J gene segments. For a sequence to be retained, a match of at least six nucleotides to both a V gene segment and a J gene segment was required. A rearrangement counted as productive if the CDR3 had no stop codons and remained in frame with V and J, and every other rearrangement counted as non-productive. CDR3 was defined by IMGT convention, running from the second conserved V-encoded cysteine to the conserved J-encoded phenylalanine. The earlier analysis of about 560 of the donors excluded any sequence lacking an unambiguous match to a single V gene segment. In an earlier analysis of several hundred of the donors, a V segment was called functional when productive rearrangements were above 56.7%, and segregating when the standard deviation between donors exceeded 5%. A statistical classification framework was built for diagnosing cytomegalovirus status from the catalog of TCR beta chain sequences. In a later analysis, V and J genes were assigned by comparing TCR nucleotide sequences against IMGT/GENE-DB human TR gene sequences. In a later analysis, CDR3 sequences and most-parsimonious VDJ recombination scenarios were assigned using the TCRdist pipeline. In a later analysis, each TCR beta chain was defined by its CDR3 amino acid sequence together with its V-gene family, and reads lacking a unique V-gene family were excluded. In a later analysis, approximately 590 highly shared, low-generation-probability nucleotide sequences were removed to address suspected cross-contamination and a sequencing artifact. In a later analysis, a clonal expansion index was calculated for each public chain from normalized within-repertoire ranks of inferred template counts. In a later analysis, generation probabilities were computed using a VDJ recombination model fitted to out-of-frame rearrangements, and the results were checked against IGoR. A later analysis scored TCR-TCR, TCR-HLA and TCR-CMV co-occurrence with hypergeometric tests, applying a repertoire-size bias correction to TCR pairs. To estimate false discovery rates, a later analysis permuted the HLA or CMV assignments 20 times. In a later analysis, co-occurring TCRs were grouped using DBSCAN, with TCRdist sequence similarity added in when clustering inside HLA-allele-positive subsets. Repertoires with fewer than 30,000 or more than 120,000 public chains, plus five repertoires with anomalous nucleotide sharing, were excluded from co-occurrence clustering. Sourced from immuneACCESS, this table was stored by TCRdb with only in-frame sequences that have V and J called. A share of the clones is absent; for the studies checked, an unresolved V gene accounts for under half, and the remainder has no known explanation. That table supplies the V and J calls and clone size; D and trimming were determined from the DNA. The sample table holds tens of thousands of clones, of which 81% were seen once. The top ten clones comprise about 1.2% of the sample.

The data were taken from a study of cytomegalovirus exposure and HLA in healthy donors (dated by TCRdb to 2017 to 2019). At the level of the whole study: An earlier analysis of a few hundred of the donors reported around 280 Gb of sequence data and around 120 million unique TCR beta sequences obtained from about 200 million T cells. An early release covering just under 650 HLA-typed donors comprised about 300 gigabases of sequencing data and around 80 million unique TCR sequences. Of the roughly 410 genotyped donors, 81% were placed in the genetic ancestry cluster associated with self-reported Caucasian donors. The study aimed to test whether cataloging public T cell receptors could reveal signatures of past pathogen exposure. Using immunosequencing, the study profiled T cell repertoires from about 620 subjects and related those repertoires to cytomegalovirus serostatus. In addition to the first cohort of 650 to 750 subjects, a separate validation cohort of over 90 different subjects was used. To predict cytomegalovirus infection status, the study brought together high-throughput TCR immunosequencing, statistical association of individual TCRs with disease status, and machine learning. A later analysis re-analyzed previously published TCR beta repertoires from roughly 690 donors and added high-resolution HLA genotyping to study TCR occurrence patterns. Rather than using new phenotypic data, the later analysis identified candidate immune exposures from TCR beta sequences and from how often those sequences occurred across donors. To decide whether each TCR beta V gene segment behaved as functional or pseudogenic, an earlier analysis of some 570 of the donors relied on high-throughput TCR beta sequencing. Alongside the repertoire data, information on donor age, sex, ethnicity and CMV serostatus was compiled. Genome-wide SNP genotypes for about 55% of the roughly 670 donors were used in a later genetic analysis, which treated that subset as a discovery cohort. Every discovery cohort repertoire had been produced on one sequencing platform. HLA typing covered class I and class II loci at four-digit resolution. The number of donors typed differed by locus, with about 629-640 for A, B, C, DRB1 and DQB1, more than 500 for DQA1, 606 for DPA1, and around 430 for DPB1. Roughly 5 DR-DQ haplotypes were handled as single units for association and clustering, since linkage in the cohort was strong. On average, roughly 200,000 unique TCR beta nucleotide sequences were sequenced per donor among about 400 genotyped donors of the cohort, with 15% to 20% of those sequences being non-productive.

Results and caveats for the whole study, not just this receptor: Linkage disequilibrium might explain the correlated functional status among segregating V segments, but an unknown experimental factor could not be excluded. Sequencing depth was assumed to be roughly uniform across donors in the presence/absence analyses, though that assumption may not hold. The classifier was reported to diagnose cytomegalovirus status with high specificity and sensitivity in both the original and validation cohorts. A later genetic analysis reported fewer N-insertions in productive TCRs among donors in an Asian-associated ancestry cluster than the approximately 700-donor mean. A further reported finding was that TCR beta sequences accurately predicted the HLA-A and HLA-B alleles for most subjects in the first cohort. In a later analysis, around 15,000 TCR beta sequences were associated with specific HLA alleles at a false discovery rate of 0.05. In a later genetic analysis, a missense DCLRE1C variant was associated with V-gene and J-gene trimming of TCR beta chains, and the association was replicated in an independent cohort. Because counts were too low, roughly 17 rarely observed V segments, including chromosome 9 orphons, were left out of the earlier analysis of some 640 of the donors. Across donors, most TCR sequences were observed very rarely, whereas some public TCRs were present in many individuals. A cluster of highly shared sequence variants was judged likely to be a technical artifact of the sequencing pipeline. Because some donors lacked HLA typing at each locus, the association tests relied only on the typed subset. In a later analysis, several top co-occurrence clusters were reported to appear linked to parvovirus B19, influenza, CMV and Epstein-Barr virus. Some IMGT-functional V segments, including TRBV6-2 and TRBV6-3, could not be distinguished by the 87-base-pair reads and were therefore excluded. In a later analysis, the rate of TCR association differed among HLA loci, with DRB1 alleles having the most associated TCRs and HLA-C alleles having the fewest. Strong co-occurrence of HLA alleles, especially DR and DQ, made assigning TCR associations to individual alleles difficult. The authors suggested that the approach could potentially be extended to other disease states and immunological phenotypes. In a later analysis, HLA-associated TCR beta chains were found to be more clonally expanded and to have lower generation probabilities than equally common non-associated chains. An earlier analysis of approximately 570 of the donors showed that most TCR beta V segments appeared in productive rearrangements either about 87% or about 30% of the time, which broadly matched IMGT annotations. In the study, 150 to 200 TCR beta chains were listed as associated with cytomegalovirus. CMV serostatus was the only immune exposure information available for the cohort. A later analysis found that most CMV-associated TCR beta chains appeared HLA-restricted, with HLA associations seemingly driven largely by CMV exposure. In this cohort, only TCR beta chains were sequenced, and detectable features were limited by the absence of alpha or paired-chain data. In vitro tests confirmed that a few of the cytomegalovirus-associated TCR beta chains recognize cytomegalovirus antigens.

The cohort comprised some 680 healthy bone marrow donors. At the time of sampling, all cohort members were nominally healthy, though unrecorded immune exposures were likely present. The donor was CMV seropositive and belonged to the group of more than 250 seropositive cohort members. Each donor provided a peripheral blood sample, and peripheral blood mononuclear cells were used for TCR beta sequencing. The Qiagen DNeasy Blood Extraction Kit was used to extract genomic DNA from the blood cell samples. This clonotype was sampled from a girl aged 2 to 9 in good health and CMV-seropositive. The chain couples TRBV15 to TRBJ2-5, with TRBD2 perhaps the D gene, on 6 matching bases. Sample: PBMCs. The CDR3 sequence is CATSVQTSLIETQYF. DNA sequence: TGTGCCACCAGCGTGCAGACTAGTCTGATTGAGACCCAGTACTTC.